The present entry profiles one TCR beta chain with its context. As yet, its antigen is unknown. The data belong to a study of blood T cells in healthy people across ages. Next came a second PCR, run for about 6 to 11 cycles, which used a sample-barcoded 5' primer along with a J-beta primer mix. TCRdb re-called the 5' RACE reads through MiXCR, storing one row per CDR3 protein. The top ten hold approximately 21% of the sample, which has hundreds of thousands of distinct CDR3 sequences, about three fifths seen once. This CDR3 spans 14 amino acids. Trimming took off 7 bases at V and 3 bases at J, with 18 bases between the two ends. CDR1 and CDR2 from the germline V gene are DFQATT and SNEGSKA (reference sequence). Study observations and caveats: Naive and antigen-experienced cells were not separated, limiting conclusive comparison. Strong correlation existed between TCR beta diversity and naive T cell percentage. Per-million-T-cell TCR beta diversity fell roughly linearly with age.

The receptor's source is a man aged 25-45 years in good health. Sequenced input: blood. The genes are TRBV20-1 and TRBJ1-2, with unresolved D. As DNA, the CDR3 is TGCAGTGTATCGGTTGGGGAAAGTCACTATGGCTACACCTTC. It encodes CSVSVGESHYGYTF.